These 24 T cell receptor beta chains came from one sample sequenced in a study of shared clonotypes between healthy human individuals. TCRdb's copy holds only in-frame clones and misses some; the assay was immunoSEQ multiplex PCR. Of 2 million to 2.5 million clones in the sample, just under 95% were seen once. Sequencing was performed on naive CD4+ T cells from PBMCs. Subset described: CD45RA+ positively selected. These TCRs come from a man between 18 and 35 years old in good health. Some clones in this sample may be carry-over from other donors' samples.

V and J are TRBV5-1 and TRBJ1-3; a possible D gene is TRBD1 (6 bases). With 5 bases removed from V and 4 bases from J, the gap between germline ends came to 16 bases. CDR1 and CDR2 from the germline V gene are SGHRS and YFSETQ. CDR3 size: 15 residues. The CDR3 DNA reads as TGCGCCAGCAGGGCCGGACAGATGGGCGGAAACACCATATATTTT. Translated: CASRAGQMGGNTIYF.

This chain links TRBV2 with TRBJ2-2; 9 nucleotides line up with TRBD2. The V segment lost 3 bases and the J segment 1 base; nucleotides outside the gene matches: 3. The CDR3 covers 16 residues. Per germline, CDR1 SNHLY and CDR2 FYNNEI. CDR3: CASSDRLAENTGELFF. CDR3 nucleotide sequence: TGTGCCAGCAGTGATCGACTAGCGGAGAACACCGGGGAGCTGTTTTTT.

The chain couples TRBV27 to TRBJ2-7; TRBD1 is a possible D gene (6 bases). Germline-derived CDR1 and CDR2 are MNHEY and SMNVEV (reference sequence). V was cut by 3 bases and J by 3 bases, with 12 bases left in between. The CDR3 runs 14 residues. The CDR3 bases are TGTGCCAGCAGTTTTACTCAGGACAGCTACGAGCAGTACTTC. It translates to CASSFTQDSYEQYF.

The chain joins TRBV7-2 to TRBJ2-7, with 11 bases aligning to TRBD2. The junction had 6 bases not matched to a gene; V was cut back by 5 bases and J by 3 bases. The germline CDR1 and CDR2 sequences are SGHTA and FQGNSA. CDR3 length: 15 amino acids. The CDR3 sequence: CASSPVAGGRYEQYF. As DNA, the CDR3 is TGTGCCAGCAGCCCGGTAGCGGGAGGGCGCTACGAGCAGTACTTC.

This sequence joins TRBV5-5 and TRBJ2-3, with TRBD2 matching 7 bases. The germline CDR1 and CDR2 sequences are SGHKS and YYEKEE (reference sequence). This CDR3 spans 16 amino acids. With V trimmed by 1 base and J by 3 bases, 8 bases remained unmatched. The CDR3 here is CASSLNAEGGTDTQYF. CDR3 coding DNA: TGTGCCAGCAGCTTGAATGCAGAGGGAGGGACAGATACGCAGTATTTT.

The V gene is TRBV28, the J gene TRBJ2-5; D gene unclear. CDR1 and CDR2 (germline): MDHEN, SYDVKM. This CDR3 has 14 residues. The germline V and J ends were trimmed by 6 bases and 5 bases, with 16 bases remaining between them. Here the CDR3 DNA reads TGTGCCAGCAGCTCCTCGGGCATGAGGGAGACCCAGTACTTC. It encodes CASSSSGMRETQYF. Combining the CDR3 with reference TRBV28 and TRBJ2-5 gives the whole variable domain DVKVTQSSRYLVKRTGEKVFLECVQDMDHENMFWYRQDPGLGLRLIYFSYDVKMKEKGDIPEGYSVSREKKERFSLILESASTNQTSMYLCASSSSGMRETQYFGPGTRLLVL.

The chain carries TRBV18 and TRBJ2-5; D call uncertain. The CDR3 contains 13 residues. Germline CDR1 reads KGHSH; CDR2 reads LQKENI. Trimming pared 0 bases from V and 2 bases from J, leaving 4 bases between. CDR3 DNA: TGTGCCAGCTCACCACCTGAACAAGAGACCCAGTACTTC. Translated: CASSPPEQETQYF.

This clone was detected only a few times. The sample contains more than one DNA sequence encoding this CDR3. V and J are TRBV7-2 and TRBJ2-3; unclear D gene. Germline V gene lookup returns CDR1 SGHTA and CDR2 FQGNSA. The CDR3 sequence is 13 residues long. V was pared by 1 base and J by 1 base, with 3 bases between. In DNA, the CDR3 is TGTGCCAGCAGCTTAGGAGGCACAGATACGCAGTATTTT. This gives the protein CASSLGGTDTQYF.

The J gene is TRBJ2-5, the V gene TRBV7-2; 9 nucleotides match TRBD1. V lost 1 base and J lost 5; bases outside the gene matches: 8. The CDR3 totals 16 residues. Germline V gives CDR1 SGHTA, CDR2 FQGNSA. DNA of the CDR3: TGTGCCAGCAGCTTAGTGGGGACAGGGTTCGGCGAGACCCAGTACTTC. It specifies CASSLVGTGFGETQYF.

The CDR3: CASSPPVVSYEQYF. Here the CDR3 DNA reads TGTGCCAGCTCACCACCGGTAGTCTCCTACGAGCAGTACTTC. This chain joins TRBV18 and TRBJ2-7, with D unclear. Germline CDR1 is KGHSH and CDR2 is LQKENI. With 0 bases removed from V and 0 bases from J, the gap between germline ends came to 6 bases. The CDR3 length is 14 residues.

Note on this clone: This sample also contains other DNA sequences that code for the same CDR3. CDR3 amino acids: CASSLAGGNTEAFF. The CDR3, as DNA: TGCGCCAGCAGCTTGGCAGGGGGGAACACTGAAGCTTTCTTT. This chain connects TRBV5-1 to TRBJ1-1; 7 bases align to TRBD1. The CDR3 covers 14 residues. From germline, CDR1 is SGHRS and CDR2 YFSETQ. The J segment lost 1 base and the V segment lost 0 bases, leaving 0 bases of the junction unmatched. The variable domain in full, completed from reference TRBV5-1 and TRBJ1-1, reads KAGVTQTPRYLIKTRGQQVTLSCSPISGHRSVSWYQQTPGQGLQFLFEYFSETQRNKGNFPGRFSGRQFSNSRSEMNVSTLELGDSALYLCASSLAGGNTEAFFGQGTRLTVV.

The genes are TRBV11-2 and TRBJ2-5, with D tentatively TRBD2 (5 bases). The CDR3 totals 13 residues. Germline V gives CDR1 SGHAT, CDR2 FQNNGV. Trimming left V 2 bases short and J 7 bases short, with 11 bases between. CDR3 coding DNA: TGTGCCAGCAGCTTAAGTCTAGCAGGGACCCAGTACTTC. Its translation: CASSLSLAGTQYF.

The chain carries TRBV2 and TRBJ2-1; 10 positions match TRBD2. This CDR3 spans 14 amino acids. Germline trimming cut 2 bases from V and 7 bases from J; bases unmatched to any gene: 2. In germline, CDR1 is SNHLY, CDR2 FYNNEI. The CDR3 DNA reads as TGTGCCAGCAGTGAACTAGCGGGAGTTAATGAGCAGTTCTTC. Translating gives CASSELAGVNEQFF.

J is TRBJ1-5 and V is TRBV2, with a weak D call TRBD1 (5 bases). Trimming cost V 6 bases and J 5 bases, with 17 bases left between them. Looked up from germline, CDR1 is SNHLY and CDR2 is FYNNEI. CDR3 size: 15 residues. The CDR3 loop reads CASRDTGTDHQPQHF. CDR3 coding DNA: TGTGCCAGCAGGGACACCGGGACGGACCATCAGCCCCAGCATTTT.

The genes are TRBV2 and TRBJ2-7, with D hard to call. The V end was cut by 6 bases, the J end by 0 bases, with 15 bases between. The germline V gene encodes CDR1 SNHLY and CDR2 FYNNEI. This CDR3 contains 15 residues. This CDR3 is CASRVRHVISYEQYF. CDR3 sequence (DNA): TGTGCCAGCAGAGTTCGACACGTGATCTCCTACGAGCAGTACTTC.

Here the CDR3 DNA reads TGTGCCAGCAGCCTCGACGCACTCCCCTACGAGCAGTACTTC. Its protein product is CASSLDALPYEQYF. The genes are TRBV9 and TRBJ2-7, with unresolved D. The CDR3 extends over 14 amino acids. V lost 4 bases, J lost 2 bases, and 13 bases lay in between. Germline V gene data show CDR1 as SGDLS and CDR2 as YYNGEE. The entire variable domain, with the rest obtained from reference TRBV9 and TRBJ2-7, is as follows: DSGVTQTPKHLITATGQRVTLRCSPRSGDLSVYWYQQSLDQGLQFLIQYYNGEERAKGNILERFSAQQFPDLHSELNLSSLELGDSALYFCASSLDALPYEQYFGPGTRLTVT.

The chain joins TRBV4-2 to TRBJ1-2, with D possibly matching TRBD1 (5 bases). The CDR3 contains 13 residues. Trimming cost V 0 bases and J 8 bases, with 10 bases left between them. Germline CDR1 LGHNA, CDR2 YNFKEQ. The CDR3 nucleotides are TGTGCCAGCAGCCAAGATCAGGGTCGCGGCTACACCTTC. It is translated as CASSQDQGRGYTF.

The rearrangement links TRBV7-2 to TRBJ1-3; weak D call: TRBD1 (5 bases). Germline V gene data show CDR1 as SGHTA and CDR2 as FQGNSA. The ends were cut back, 1 base at V and 4 bases at J, with 8 bases in the middle. The CDR3 is made up of 14 amino acids. The CDR3 coding sequence is TGTGCCAGCAGCTTAGATCCAGGGGGAAACACCATATATTTT. Protein sequence: CASSLDPGGNTIYF. Using reference TRBV7-2 and TRBJ1-3 for the parts outside the CDR3, the full variable domain is GAGVSQSPSNKVTEKGKDVELRCDPISGHTALYWYRQSLGQGLEFLIYFQGNSAPDKSGLPSDRFSAERTGGSVSTLTIQRTQQEDSAVYLCASSLDPGGNTIYFGEGSWLTVV.

The CDR3 nucleotides are TGTGCCAGCAGCCCAGAGCGGGTTAAAGCCTACGAGCAGTACTTC. It yields the protein CASSPERVKAYEQYF. The rearrangement links TRBV7-2 to TRBJ2-7; a weak D match, TRBD2 (6 bases). The CDR3 has 15 amino acids. With 5 bases removed from V and 2 bases from J, the gap between germline ends came to 16 bases. Germline V gene data show CDR1 as SGHTA and CDR2 as FQGNSA. The full variable domain, completed using reference TRBV7-2 and TRBJ2-7, is GAGVSQSPSNKVTEKGKDVELRCDPISGHTALYWYRQSLGQGLEFLIYFQGNSAPDKSGLPSDRFSAERTGGSVSTLTIQRTQQEDSAVYLCASSPERVKAYEQYFGPGTRLTVT.

The rearrangement joins TRBV6-6 to TRBJ2-7, with 9 bases identical to TRBD1. CDR3 length: 14 residues. Per germline, CDR1 MNHNY and CDR2 SVGAGI (reference sequence). J was trimmed by 6 bases and V by 5 bases; bases with no gene match: 8. The CDR3 spells CASSTGGASSEQYF. CDR3 DNA: TGTGCCAGCAGTACAGGGGGCGCGTCTAGCGAGCAGTACTTC.

The gene calls are TRBV19 and TRBJ2-7, with 7 bases aligning to TRBD1. Germline loops: CDR1 LNHDA, CDR2 SQIVND (reference sequence). This CDR3 is 15 amino acids long. V lost 6 bases and J lost 2; bases outside the gene matches: 10. CDR3 sequence (DNA): TGTGCCAGTAGCCGGAGACAGGGAAGTCCCTACGAGCAGTACTTC. This codes for CASSRRQGSPYEQYF.

The chain joins TRBV2 to TRBJ1-5; D is possibly TRBD1 (5 bases). With 3 bases removed from V and 7 bases from J, the gap between germline ends came to 10 bases. In germline, CDR1 is SNHLY, CDR2 FYNNEI. CDR3 length equals 13 residues. In nucleotides, the CDR3 is TGTGCCAGCAGTGATGGGGACGAACAGCCCCAGCATTTT. Translating gives CASSDGDEQPQHF.

The V gene is TRBV14, the J gene TRBJ1-4, with a tentative D call TRBD1 (5 bases). The CDR3 runs 12 residues. V lost 6 bases and J lost 11, with 13 bases in between. The germline V gene has CDR1 SGHDN and CDR2 FVKESK. The CDR3 loop is CASSEEGRKLFF. As DNA, the CDR3 is TGTGCCAGCAGTGAAGAGGGGAGGAAACTGTTTTTT.

The rearrangement links TRBV9 to TRBJ1-3; D remains unclear. V gave up 4 bases and J gave up 0 bases, with 11 bases separating them. Germline CDR1 and CDR2: SGDLS and YYNGEE. The CDR3 is 15 residues long. CDR3: CASSPRHSSGNTIYF. Here the CDR3 DNA reads TGTGCCAGCAGCCCCAGGCACAGCTCTGGAAACACCATATATTTT.